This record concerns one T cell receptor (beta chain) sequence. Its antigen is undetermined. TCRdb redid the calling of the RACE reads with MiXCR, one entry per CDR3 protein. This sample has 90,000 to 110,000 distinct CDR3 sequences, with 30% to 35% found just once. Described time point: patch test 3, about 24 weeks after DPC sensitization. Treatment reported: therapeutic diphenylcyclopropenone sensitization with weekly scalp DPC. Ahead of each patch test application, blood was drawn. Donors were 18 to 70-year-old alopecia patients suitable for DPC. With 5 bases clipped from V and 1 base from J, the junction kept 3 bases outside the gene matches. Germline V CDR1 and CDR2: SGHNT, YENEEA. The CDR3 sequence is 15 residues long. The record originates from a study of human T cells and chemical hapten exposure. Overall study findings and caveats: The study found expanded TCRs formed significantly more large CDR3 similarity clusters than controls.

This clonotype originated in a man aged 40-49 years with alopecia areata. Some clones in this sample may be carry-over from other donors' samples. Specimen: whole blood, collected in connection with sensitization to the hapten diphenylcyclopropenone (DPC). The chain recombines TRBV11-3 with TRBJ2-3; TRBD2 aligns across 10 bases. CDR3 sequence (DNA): TGTGCCAGCAGCCTGGGACTAGCGTGCACAGATACGCAGTATTTT. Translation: CASSLGLACTDTQYF.